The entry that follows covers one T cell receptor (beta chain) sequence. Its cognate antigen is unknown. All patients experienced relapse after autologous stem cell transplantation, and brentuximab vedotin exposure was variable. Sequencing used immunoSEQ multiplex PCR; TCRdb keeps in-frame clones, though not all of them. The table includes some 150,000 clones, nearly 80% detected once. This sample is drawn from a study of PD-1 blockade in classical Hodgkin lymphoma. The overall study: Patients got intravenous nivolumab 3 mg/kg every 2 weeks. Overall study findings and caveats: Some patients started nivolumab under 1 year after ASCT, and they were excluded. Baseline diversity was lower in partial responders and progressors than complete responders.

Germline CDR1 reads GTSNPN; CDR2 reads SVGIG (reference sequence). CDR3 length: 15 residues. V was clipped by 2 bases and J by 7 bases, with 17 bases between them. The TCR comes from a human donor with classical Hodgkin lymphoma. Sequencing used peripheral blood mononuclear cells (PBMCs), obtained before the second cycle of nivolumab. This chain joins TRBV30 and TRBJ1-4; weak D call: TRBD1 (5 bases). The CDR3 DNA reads TGTGCCTGGAGTCGCCATCAGGGAGGGATTGAAAAACTGTTTTTT. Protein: CAWSRHQGGIEKLFF.